This TCR beta chain came from a study of blood T cell repertoires in COVID-19 (dated by TCRdb to 2020 to 2022). Broadly, across the study: Samples covering the acute and convalescent phases of COVID-19 were provided by collaborators in the United States, Italy and Spain. The repertoires were made available in a free public database intended to serve as a resource for research on the immune response to SARS-CoV-2. Nearly every sample came with metadata listing a de-identified subject ID, COVID-19 status, age in years and sex. Where available, HLA class I and class II types were taken from metadata supplied by the sample provider and were not determined by assay-based typing. The samples were drawn from the first 160 participants of the ongoing ImmuneRACE study and from 1,254 subjects provided by 6 global collaborators. The material from the prospective study consisted of cDNA or gDNA derived from T cells, B-cell-depleted T cells, or PBMCs. Deeply sampled blood TCRbeta repertoires from subjects exposed to, actively infected with, or recovered from COVID-19 were included in the dataset.

A remark on this clone: The specificity of this receptor is unknown. The junction differs from germline at one of its ends, possibly a read error.

The immunoSEQ Assay, a bias-controlled multiplex PCR, was used to amplify TCRbeta CDR3 regions from genomic DNA. Per the original workflow: The number of nucleated cells in each sample was estimated from the amplification of reference gene primers within the assay. To quantify the absolute abundance of each unique TCRbeta CDR3 rearrangement, sequence reads were collapsed and filtered. For each sample, productive Simpson clonality was calculated as the square root of Simpson's diversity index over productive rearrangements. The source is immuneACCESS, and TCRdb retained only in-frame sequences with V and J called. Part of the clones is not carried over; for the studies checked, unresolved V genes explain less than half of this, and the remainder is unexplained. V and J calls and clone size come straight from that table; D and trimming were deduced from the DNA. The sample table contains under 200,000 clones; only one count was recorded for approximately 90% of them. The ten biggest clones cover about 4.9% of the sample.

The paper's findings and limits, for the study overall: The amount of clinical and demographic metadata varied by source and participant and was provided uncurated.

Reading from cysteine to phenylalanine, the CDR3 counts 15 amino acids. This entry keeps only the CDR3 DNA: 45 bases, framed from base 1. CDR1 and CDR2 (MNHNY, SVGAGI) derive from the germline V gene (reference sequence). One collaborating source in Seattle enrolled patients during active infection and followed them longitudinally through the course of disease. The collaborating institutions used their own protocols to collect whole blood in K2EDTA tubes. Collaborator samples were shipped for TCRbeta analysis as frozen whole blood, isolated PBMCs, or DNA extracted from either sample type. This TCR was sampled from a man younger than 35 with COVID-19, enrolled during active disease. The V gene is TRBV6-6 and the J gene is TRBJ1-4, and TRBD1 matches 8 of the central bases. Sequencing was carried out using peripheral blood. For the CDR3, the sequence is CASSYQGARDEKLLF. Here is the DNA: TGTGCCAGCAGTTATCAGGGGGCGCGAGATGAAAAACTGCTTTTT.